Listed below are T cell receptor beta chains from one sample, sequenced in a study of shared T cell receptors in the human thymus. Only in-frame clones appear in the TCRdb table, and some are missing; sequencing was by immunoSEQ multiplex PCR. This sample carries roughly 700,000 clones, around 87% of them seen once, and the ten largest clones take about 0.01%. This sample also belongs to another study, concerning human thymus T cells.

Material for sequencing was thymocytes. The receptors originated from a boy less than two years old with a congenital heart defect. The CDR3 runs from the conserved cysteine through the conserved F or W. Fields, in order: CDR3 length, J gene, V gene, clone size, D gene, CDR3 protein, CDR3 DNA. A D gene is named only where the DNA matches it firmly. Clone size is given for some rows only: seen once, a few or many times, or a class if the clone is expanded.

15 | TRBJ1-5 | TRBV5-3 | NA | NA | CARSLNRTSNQPQHF | TGTGCCAGAAGCTTGAACAGGACAAGCAATCAGCCCCAGCATTTT
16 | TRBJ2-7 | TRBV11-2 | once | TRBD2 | CASSPHFSGRHREQYF | TGTGCCAGCAGCCCACATTTTAGCGGGAGACATCGCGAGCAGTACTTC
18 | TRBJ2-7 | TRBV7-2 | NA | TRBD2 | CASSLVPDGAGGPGEQYF | TGTGCCAGCAGCTTAGTCCCGGACGGAGCGGGAGGGCCGGGAGAGCAGTACTTC
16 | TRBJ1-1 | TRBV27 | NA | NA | CASSARIQGRDTEAFF | TGTGCCAGCAGTGCGAGAATTCAGGGTAGGGACACTGAAGCTTTCTTT
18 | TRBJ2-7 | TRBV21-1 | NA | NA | CASSFPGTSGSDTYEQYF | TGTGCCAGCAGCTTTCCCGGGACTAGCGGGAGCGACACCTACGAGCAGTACTTC
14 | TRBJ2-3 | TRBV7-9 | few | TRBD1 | CASRGGSSTDTQYF | TGTGCCAGCAGAGGGGGCAGCAGCACAGATACGCAGTATTTT
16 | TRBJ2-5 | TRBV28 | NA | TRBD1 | CASSLSPGQAQETQYF | TGTGCCAGCAGTTTAAGCCCGGGACAGGCCCAAGAGACCCAGTACTTC
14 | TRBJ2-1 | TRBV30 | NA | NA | CAWSVLSPTNEQFF | TGTGCCTGGAGTGTACTTTCTCCCACCAATGAGCAGTTCTTC
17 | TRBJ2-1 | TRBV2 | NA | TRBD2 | CASSIDSGRASNNEQFF | TGTGCCAGCAGTATAGATAGCGGGAGGGCCTCCAACAATGAGCAGTTCTTC
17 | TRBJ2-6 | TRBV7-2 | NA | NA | CASSQGGGQSGANVLTF | TGTGCCAGCAGCCAAGGAGGTGGGCAGTCTGGGGCCAACGTCCTGACTTTC
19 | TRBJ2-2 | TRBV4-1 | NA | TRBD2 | CASSRDSGTMNTNTGELFF | TGCGCCAGCAGCCGAGATTCCGGGACTATGAACACGAACACCGGGGAGCTGTTTTTT
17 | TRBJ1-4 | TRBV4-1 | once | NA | CASSQDTPDSLNEKLFF | TGCGCCAGCAGCCAAGATACCCCGGACAGTTTAAATGAAAAACTGTTTTTT
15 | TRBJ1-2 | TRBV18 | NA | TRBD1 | CASSIQGASNYGYTF | TGTGCCAGCTCAATACAGGGGGCTTCTAACTATGGCTACACCTTC
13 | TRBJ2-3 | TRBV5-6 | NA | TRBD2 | CASSQRDTDTQYF | TGTGCCAGCAGCCAGCGGGACACAGATACGCAGTATTTT
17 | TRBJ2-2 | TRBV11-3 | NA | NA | CASSSEGRRANTGELFF | TGTGCCAGCAGCTCGGAGGGACGCCGCGCGAACACCGGGGAGCTGTTTTTT
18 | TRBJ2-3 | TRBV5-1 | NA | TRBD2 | CASSLPSAGLAGSNTQYF | TGCGCCAGCAGCTTACCCTCCGCCGGACTAGCGGGAAGTAATACGCAGTATTTT
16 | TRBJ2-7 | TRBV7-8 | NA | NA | CASSPPQGKGSYEQYF | TGTGCCAGCAGCCCCCCCCAGGGAAAAGGGTCTTACGAGCAGTACTTC
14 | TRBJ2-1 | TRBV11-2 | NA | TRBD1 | CASGGQGPYNEQFF | TGTGCCAGCGGGGGACAGGGGCCCTACAATGAGCAGTTCTTC
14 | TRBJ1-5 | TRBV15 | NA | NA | CATSRGLGNQPQHF | TGTGCCACCAGCAGAGGCTTAGGCAATCAGCCCCAGCATTTT
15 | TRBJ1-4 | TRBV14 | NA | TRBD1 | CASSQEDREEEKLFF | TGTGCCAGCAGCCAAGAGGACAGGGAGGAAGAAAAACTGTTTTTT
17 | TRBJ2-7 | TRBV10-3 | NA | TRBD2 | CAISEIQREGPTYEQYF | TGTGCCATCAGTGAAATCCAGCGGGAGGGCCCGACCTACGAGCAGTACTTC
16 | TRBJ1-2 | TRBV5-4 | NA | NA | CASSLVRSGSNYGYTF | TGTGCCAGCAGCTTGGTACGGTCAGGAAGTAACTATGGCTACACCTTC
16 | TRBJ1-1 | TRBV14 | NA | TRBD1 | CASSFRQGPMNTEAFF | TGTGCCAGCAGCTTCCGACAGGGACCCATGAACACTGAAGCTTTCTTT